The text below deals with one T cell receptor (beta chain). Authors' analysis steps: Estimated nucleated cell counts came from reference gene primer amplification. Some clones are missing from TCRdb's copy, which holds only in-frame ones; the method was immunoSEQ multiplex PCR. V, J and clone size were drawn from that table, and D and trimming were deduced from the DNA. The sample records nearly 250,000 clones, around 80% being singletons. This specimen comes from a study of blood T cell repertoires in COVID-19. Study as a whole: Sites across the United States, Italy and Spain contributed samples from acute and convalescent COVID-19. T cells, B-cell-depleted T cells, or PBMCs supplied cDNA or gDNA.

There are 13 residues in the CDR3. V shed 10 bases and J shed 0 bases, with 12 bases lying between them. CDR1 and CDR2 from the germline V gene are SEHNR and FQNEAQ (reference sequence). Sequenced: peripheral blood. The V and J genes are TRBV7-9 and TRBJ1-2; D is perhaps TRBD1 (6 bases). The TCR sequence derives from a woman of 80 years or more with acute or convalescent COVID-19. The CDR3 protein is CATSEGANYGYTF. The CDR3 nucleotides read TGTGCCACCAGTGAGGGGGCTAACTATGGCTACACCTTC.